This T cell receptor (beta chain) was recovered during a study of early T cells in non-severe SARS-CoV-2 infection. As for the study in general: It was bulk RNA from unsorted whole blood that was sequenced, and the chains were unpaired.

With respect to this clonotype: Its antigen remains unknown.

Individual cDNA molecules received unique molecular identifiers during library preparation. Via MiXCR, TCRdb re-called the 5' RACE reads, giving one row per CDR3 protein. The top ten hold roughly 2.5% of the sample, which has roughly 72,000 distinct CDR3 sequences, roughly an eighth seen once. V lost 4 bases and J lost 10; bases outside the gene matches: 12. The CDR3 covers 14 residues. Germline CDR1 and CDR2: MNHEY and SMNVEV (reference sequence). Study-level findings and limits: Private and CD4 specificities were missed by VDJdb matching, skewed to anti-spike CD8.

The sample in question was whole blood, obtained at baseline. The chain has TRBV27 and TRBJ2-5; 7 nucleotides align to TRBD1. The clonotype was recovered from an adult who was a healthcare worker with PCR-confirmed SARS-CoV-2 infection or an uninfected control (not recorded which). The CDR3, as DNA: TGTGCCAGCAGTTATGGGGACAGCCCAGGGAGCCAGTACTTC. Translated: CASSYGDSPGSQYF.